The present entry profiles one TCR beta chain with its context. The antigen remains unidentified. The entry originates in a study of T cell responses to AZD1222 COVID-19 vaccine. The study, taken as a whole, reports: Within unmutated variant regions lay the reported targets of nearly half of spike-specific TCRs.

Clones were read by immunoSEQ multiplex PCR, and TCRdb kept only the in-frame ones, dropping some. The data hold around 200,000 clones, with just over 90% observed a single time. Germline loops: CDR1 SGHRS, CDR2 YFSETQ. The CDR3 runs to 14 residues. The V end was cut by 4 bases, the J end by 5 bases, with 15 bases between. The gene calls are TRBV5-1 and TRBJ1-2; weak D call: TRBD1 (6 bases). This TCR came from an adult in good health. The sample in question was peripheral blood, obtained on day 0 of AZD1222 vaccination. CDR3 amino acids: CASSHNREGYGYTF. The CDR3 nucleotides are TGCGCCAGCAGCCATAACAGGGAAGGGTATGGCTACACCTTC.